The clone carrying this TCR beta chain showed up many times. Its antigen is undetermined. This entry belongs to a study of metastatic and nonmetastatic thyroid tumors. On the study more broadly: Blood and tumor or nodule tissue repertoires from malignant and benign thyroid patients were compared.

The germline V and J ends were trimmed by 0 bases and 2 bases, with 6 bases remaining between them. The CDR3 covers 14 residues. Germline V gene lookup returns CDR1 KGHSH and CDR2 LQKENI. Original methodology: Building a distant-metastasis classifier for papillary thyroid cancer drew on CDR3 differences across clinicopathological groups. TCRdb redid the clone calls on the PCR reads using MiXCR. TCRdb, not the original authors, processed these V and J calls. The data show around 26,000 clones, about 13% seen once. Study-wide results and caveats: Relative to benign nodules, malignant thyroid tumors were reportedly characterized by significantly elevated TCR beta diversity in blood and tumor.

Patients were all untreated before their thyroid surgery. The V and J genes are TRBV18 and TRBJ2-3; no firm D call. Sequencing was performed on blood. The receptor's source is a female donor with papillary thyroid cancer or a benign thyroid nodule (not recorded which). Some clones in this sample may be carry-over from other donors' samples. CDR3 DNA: TGTGCCAGCTCACCACCGGCCCACACAGATACGCAGTATTTT. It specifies CASSPPAHTDTQYF.